These 30 T cell receptor beta chains came from one sample sequenced in a study of blood T cell repertoires in COVID-19. This table comes from immunoSEQ multiplex PCR, and its TCRdb copy is limited to in-frame clones, with some not included. The table lists roughly 260,000 clones, about nine tenths of them singletons. Material: peripheral blood. Receptor source: a woman in her forties or fifties who had recovered from COVID-19.

V gene TRBV7-2 combines with J gene TRBJ1-2; no definite D call. Germline V lookup: CDR1 SGHTA, CDR2 FQGNSA. The CDR3 has 13 amino acids. The germline V and J ends were trimmed by 1 base and 4 bases, with 7 bases remaining between them. The CDR3 spells CASSLETFYGYTF. The CDR3 nucleotides read TGTGCCAGCAGCTTAGAGACATTCTATGGCTACACCTTC.

This chain connects TRBV3-1 (or the pseudogene TRBV3-2) to TRBJ1-5; tentative D call: TRBD1 (5 bases). From germline, CDR1 is LGHDT and CDR2 YNNKEL (reference sequence). The CDR3 covers 14 residues. Trimming removed 6 bases from V and 5 bases from J, with 14 bases in between. In DNA form, the CDR3 reads TGTGCCAGCAGTCCTACCAGGGCGGATCAGCCCCAGCATTTT. It encodes CASSPTRADQPQHF.

This rearrangement joins TRBV6-5 to TRBJ2-3, with D tentatively TRBD2 (5 bases). The germline CDR1 and CDR2 sequences are MNHEY and SVGAGI. The length of the CDR3 is 12 residues. V dropped 4 bases and J dropped 12 bases, with 14 bases sitting between them. In DNA, the CDR3 is TGTGCCAGCAGTTCCCCGGGATCACCCCAGTATTTT. Amino acid sequence: CASSSPGSPQYF.

The gene calls are TRBV19 and TRBJ1-2; 7 bases agree with TRBD1. Looked up from germline, CDR1 is LNHDA and CDR2 is SQIVND (reference sequence). The CDR3 spans 14 residues. V lost 4 bases and J lost 2; bases outside the gene matches: 4. The CDR3 bases are TGTGCCAGTAGTACCTCGACAGGGAACTATGGCTACACCTTC. As protein: CASSTSTGNYGYTF.

V usage is TRBV30 and J usage is TRBJ2-7; D is uncertain. The germline V gene has CDR1 GTSNPN and CDR2 SVGIG (reference sequence). The CDR3 spans 12 residues. V was pared by 3 bases and J by 3 bases, with 9 bases between. The CDR3 sequence is CAWSVNNYEQYF. The CDR3 region has the DNA TGTGCCTGGAGCGTTAACAACTACGAGCAGTACTTC.

The chain joins TRBV5-1 to TRBJ1-6, with unresolved D. This CDR3 contains 13 residues. V gave up 0 bases and J gave up 8 bases, with 6 bases separating them. Germline CDR1 and CDR2: SGHRS and YFSETQ. The DNA of the CDR3 is TGCGCCAGCAGCTTGGCCCGGGATTCACCCCTCCACTTT. Its protein is CASSLARDSPLHF.

J is TRBJ2-1 and V is TRBV7-3, with a tentative D call TRBD2 (6 bases). Germline CDR1 reads SGHTA; CDR2 reads FQGTGA. Trimming pared 5 bases from V and 3 bases from J, leaving 23 bases between. This CDR3 is 18 amino acids long. The CDR3: CASSPFGRGSTLYNEQFF. DNA for the CDR3: TGTGCCAGCAGCCCTTTTGGGCGGGGCAGTACGCTCTACAATGAGCAGTTCTTC.

Many counts were recorded for this clone. This CDR3 is CAWSGVVVRLAGDRYEQYF. The CDR3 nucleotides are TGTGCCTGGAGTGGGGTCGTCGTCAGACTAGCGGGAGACCGATACGAGCAGTACTTC. The chain joins TRBV30 to TRBJ2-7, with 12 bases lining up with TRBD2. This CDR3 is built from 19 residues. V lost 1 base, J lost 4 bases, and 17 bases stayed unmatched. Per the germline V gene, CDR1 is GTSNPN and CDR2 is SVGIG (reference sequence).

V and J are TRBV19 and TRBJ1-1, with 8 nucleotides matching TRBD1. V shed 1 base and J 3 bases; nucleotides not matched to a gene: 4. This CDR3 contains 15 residues. CDR1 is LNHDA and CDR2 is SQIVND in the germline V gene (reference sequence). CDR3 amino acids: CASSIGGTGDTEAFF. The CDR3, as DNA: TGTGCCAGTAGTATAGGCGGGACAGGAGACACTGAAGCTTTCTTT. The full variable domain, completed using reference TRBV19 and TRBJ1-1, is DGGITQSPKYLFRKEGQNVTLSCEQNLNHDAMYWYRQDPGQGLRLIYYSQIVNDFQKGDIAEGYSVSREKKESFPLTVTSAQKNPTAFYLCASSIGGTGDTEAFFGQGTRLTVV.

The chain links TRBV4-3 to TRBJ2-7; 8 bases fit TRBD2. The CDR3 extends over 16 amino acids. The V gene end was trimmed by 4 bases and the J gene end by 0 bases; junction bases not matched to a gene: 8. Looked up from germline, CDR1 is LGHNA and CDR2 is YSLEER. This CDR3 reads CASSPRAGDTSYEQYF. The DNA of the CDR3 is TGCGCCAGCAGCCCCCGAGCGGGGGACACCTCCTACGAGCAGTACTTC.

The V and J genes are TRBV28 and TRBJ1-5; D may be TRBD1 (5 bases). Per germline, CDR1 MDHEN and CDR2 SYDVKM. The CDR3 loop spans 14 amino acids. V dropped 6 bases and J dropped 7 bases, with 16 bases sitting between them. The CDR3 DNA is TGTGCCAGCAGCTCCGTAAGGGGTCGGCAGCCCCAGCATTTT. Protein product: CASSSVRGRQPQHF.

The chain joins TRBV9 to TRBJ2-7; TRBD2 might be the D (6 bases). Germline V CDR1 and CDR2: SGDLS, YYNGEE. The CDR3 is 15 residues long. V was trimmed by 3 bases and J by 7 bases, leaving 20 bases between them. CDR3 coding DNA: TGTGCCAGCAGCGCCCCCGGGACTCCCAGAGGAGAGCAGTACTTC. Protein product: CASSAPGTPRGEQYF.

The V gene is TRBV11-3, the J gene TRBJ2-7, with D possibly matching TRBD1 (5 bases). V was clipped by 1 base and J by 0 bases, with 10 bases between them. The CDR3 extends over 15 amino acids. CDR1 SGHNT and CDR2 YENEEA come from the germline V gene. The DNA of the CDR3 is TGTGCCAGCAGCTTAGCGGCAGGGTTCTCCTACGAGCAGTACTTC. Amino acids: CASSLAAGFSYEQYF.

This rearrangement joins TRBV18 to TRBJ1-5; TRBD1 might be the D (5 bases). V was shortened by 3 bases and J by 0 bases, with 12 bases between the two germline ends. The length of the CDR3 is 16 residues. The germline CDR1 and CDR2 sequences are KGHSH and LQKENI. The CDR3: CASSPTKGHSNQPQHF. Written as DNA, the CDR3 is TGTGCCAGCTCACCTACCAAGGGGCATAGCAATCAGCCCCAGCATTTT.

The rearrangement joins TRBV19 to TRBJ1-6; D gene ambiguous. The length of the CDR3 is 13 residues. The germline V gene has CDR1 LNHDA and CDR2 SQIVND (reference sequence). V lost 3 bases, J lost 9 bases, and 9 bases lay in between. The CDR3 DNA reads TGTGCCAGTAGTATTACGGCAGGTTCACCCCTCCACTTT. This gives the protein CASSITAGSPLHF. The entire variable domain, with the rest obtained from reference TRBV19 and TRBJ1-6, is as follows: DGGITQSPKYLFRKEGQNVTLSCEQNLNHDAMYWYRQDPGQGLRLIYYSQIVNDFQKGDIAEGYSVSREKKESFPLTVTSAQKNPTAFYLCASSITAGSPLHFGNGTRLTVT.

The rearrangement links TRBV29-1 to TRBJ1-2; D is unresolved. Per the germline V gene, CDR1 is SQVTM and CDR2 is ANQGSEA. V lost 5 bases and J lost 4, with 8 bases in between. The CDR3 covers 11 residues. This chain's CDR3 is CSVRGVYGYTF. CDR3 sequence (DNA): TGCAGCGTTCGGGGAGTCTATGGCTACACCTTC.

The J gene is TRBJ1-1, the V gene TRBV19; weak D call: TRBD1 (6 bases). Deletions cut 9 bases from V and 0 bases from J, with 17 bases between. Germline V gives CDR1 LNHDA, CDR2 SQIVND (reference sequence). The CDR3 length is 15 residues. This chain's CDR3 is CASTRSTGLNTEAFF. The DNA of the CDR3 is TGTGCCAGCACCCGGAGTACAGGGCTGAACACTGAAGCTTTCTTT.

The V call is TRBV7-2, the J call TRBJ1-1; the D gene is possibly TRBD1 (5 bases). Trimming removed 3 bases at V and 1 base at J, with 9 bases between. The CDR3 runs 14 residues. Germline loops: CDR1 SGHTA, CDR2 FQGNSA. The CDR3, as DNA: TGTGCCAGCAGCTTTTTCACAGGGAACACTGAAGCTTTCTTT. Protein: CASSFFTGNTEAFF.

The genes are TRBV29-1 and TRBJ1-1; D gene unclear. CDR1 is SQVTM and CDR2 is ANQGSEA in the germline V gene. This CDR3 comprises 12 residues. V lost 4 bases and J 4 bases, leaving 10 bases between the germline ends. The chain's CDR3 is CSVASGSTEAFF. In DNA, the CDR3 is TGCAGCGTTGCCTCTGGGAGCACTGAAGCTTTCTTT. Using reference TRBV29-1 and TRBJ1-1 for the parts outside the CDR3, the full variable domain is SAVISQKPSRDICQRGTSLTIQCQVDSQVTMMFWYRQQPGQSLTLIATANQGSEATYESGFVIDKFPISRPNLTFSTLTVSNMSPEDSSIYLCSVASGSTEAFFGQGTRLTVV.

This clone occurred a few times. Other DNA sequences within the sample encode an identical CDR3. The chain has TRBV6-5 and TRBJ1-5; D uncertain. This CDR3 region has 13 residues. V shed 2 bases and J shed 2 bases, with 4 bases lying between them. Germline V gives CDR1 MNHEY, CDR2 SVGAGI. Written as DNA, the CDR3 is TGTGCCAGCAGTTACGGGCGCAATCAGCCCCAGCATTTT. It yields the protein CASSYGRNQPQHF.

The J gene is TRBJ1-1, the V gene TRBV28; 9 nucleotides match TRBD1. The V segment lost 6 bases and the J segment 4 bases; nucleotides outside the gene matches: 6. The CDR3 length is 14 residues. The germline gives CDR1 MDHEN, CDR2 SYDVKM. For the CDR3, the DNA is TGTGCCAGCAGCGGGGGACAGGGCCTCACTGAAGCTTTCTTT. It yields the protein CASSGGQGLTEAFF.

V is TRBV4-2 and J is TRBJ1-1; D perhaps matches TRBD1 (5 bases). Germline assignment: CDR1 LGHNA and CDR2 YNFKEQ. V was shortened by 1 base and J by 4 bases, with 10 bases between the two germline ends. CDR3 length equals 14 residues. As DNA, the CDR3 is TGTGCCAGCAGCCAAGGGCGCGGGGGCACTGAAGCTTTCTTT. Encoded protein: CASSQGRGGTEAFF.

The V call is TRBV7-8, the J call TRBJ1-2; maybe TRBD1 (6 bases). The ends were cut back, 1 base at V and 9 bases at J, with 15 bases in the middle. CDR3 length equals 14 residues. Germline V gene sequence: CDR1 SGHVS, CDR2 FQNEAQ. The CDR3 bases are TGTGCCAGCAGCTTAGTGCTACGGGGGGCTAGCTACACCTTC. Residues: CASSLVLRGASYTF.

V is TRBV6-2 or TRBV6-3 and J is TRBJ2-5; D might be TRBD1 (5 bases). The V gene's germline CDR1 is MNHEY and CDR2 SVGEGT. V was trimmed by 2 bases and J by 3 bases, leaving 10 bases between them. The CDR3 has 14 residues. Written as DNA, the CDR3 is TGTGCCAGCAGTTACGGGGCCCGAGAAGAGACCCAGTACTTC. This encodes CASSYGAREETQYF.

This chain connects TRBV4-2 to TRBJ1-5; perhaps TRBD1 as D (5 bases). Trimming shortened V by 0 bases and J by 7 bases, and 13 bases separated the two germline ends. CDR3 length: 15 residues. Germline V lookup: CDR1 LGHNA, CDR2 YNFKEQ. The CDR3 is CASSQEGPNRQPQHF. The DNA of the CDR3 is TGTGCCAGCAGCCAAGAAGGCCCGAACAGGCAGCCCCAGCATTTT.

The V call is TRBV5-8, the J call TRBJ1-2, with a tentative D call TRBD1 (6 bases). V was clipped by 2 bases and J by 3 bases, with 11 bases between them. CDR3 size: 14 residues. Germline values: CDR1 SGHTS, CDR2 YDEGEE. The chain's CDR3 is CASSLGQRYYGYTF. Here the CDR3 DNA reads TGTGCCAGCAGCTTAGGACAGAGATACTATGGCTACACCTTC.

The rearrangement uses TRBV19 and TRBJ2-6; maybe TRBD1 (6 bases). V was clipped by 6 bases and J by 5 bases, with 14 bases between them. The CDR3 loop spans 15 amino acids. Germline V gives CDR1 LNHDA, CDR2 SQIVND (reference sequence). The CDR3, as DNA: TGTGCCAGTAGCAAAACAGGGATACGGGCCAACGTCCTGACTTTC. This codes for CASSKTGIRANVLTF.

This clone has only one observation. The genes are TRBV7-9 and TRBJ1-1, with a tentative D call TRBD1 (6 bases). Trimming stripped 5 bases from V and 1 base from J, with 17 bases between. Germline V lookup: CDR1 SEHNR, CDR2 FQNEAQ (reference sequence). CDR3 length: 16 residues. The CDR3 loop reads CASSTGGGMKNTEAFF. The CDR3, as DNA: TGTGCCAGCAGCACTGGGGGCGGCATGAAGAACACTGAAGCTTTCTTT. Full variable domain (missing parts from reference TRBV7-9 and TRBJ1-1): DTGVSQNPRHKITKRGQNVTFRCDPISEHNRLYWYRQTLGQGPEFLTYFQNEAQLEKSRLLSDRFSAERPKGSFSTLEIQRTEQGDSAMYLCASSTGGGMKNTEAFFGQGTRLTVV.

The chain combines TRBV7-2 with TRBJ1-1; D is unresolved. V lost 3 bases and J 1 base, leaving 9 bases between the germline ends. The CDR3 sequence is 14 residues long. The V gene's germline CDR1 is SGHTA and CDR2 FQGNSA. The CDR3 loop is CASSLRRENTEAFF. The DNA for the CDR3 is TGTGCCAGCAGCTTGCGACGGGAGAACACTGAAGCTTTCTTT. The full variable domain, in which reference TRBV7-2 and TRBJ1-1 provide the parts outside the CDR3, is GAGVSQSPSNKVTEKGKDVELRCDPISGHTALYWYRQSLGQGLEFLIYFQGNSAPDKSGLPSDRFSAERTGGSVSTLTIQRTQQEDSAVYLCASSLRRENTEAFFGQGTRLTVV.

The rearrangement joins TRBV19 to TRBJ2-1; the D gene is possibly TRBD1 (6 bases). Germline loops: CDR1 LNHDA, CDR2 SQIVND (reference sequence). The CDR3 runs 14 residues. Trimming cost V 8 bases and J 6 bases, with 17 bases left between them. DNA of the CDR3: TGTGCCAGTGCAACAGGGATGATGCGCAATGAGCAGTTCTTC. This sequence encodes CASATGMMRNEQFF.